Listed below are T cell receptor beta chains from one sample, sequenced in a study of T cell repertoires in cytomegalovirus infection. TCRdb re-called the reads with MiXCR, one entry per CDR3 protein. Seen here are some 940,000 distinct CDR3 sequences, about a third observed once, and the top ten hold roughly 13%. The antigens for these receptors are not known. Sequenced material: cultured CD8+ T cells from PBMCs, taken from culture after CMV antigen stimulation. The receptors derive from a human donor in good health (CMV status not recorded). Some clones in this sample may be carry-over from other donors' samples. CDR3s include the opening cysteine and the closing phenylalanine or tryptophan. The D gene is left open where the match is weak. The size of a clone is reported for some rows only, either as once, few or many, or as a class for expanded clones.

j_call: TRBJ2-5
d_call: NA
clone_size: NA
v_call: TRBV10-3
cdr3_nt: TGTGCCATCAGTGAGTCGCTCGGGGAGACCCAGTACTTC
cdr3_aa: CAISESLGETQYF

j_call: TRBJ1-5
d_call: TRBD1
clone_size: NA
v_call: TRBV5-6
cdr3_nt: TGTGCCAGCAGCGCCCGGGACAGGGGCGATCAGCCCCAGCATTTT
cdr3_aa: CASSARDRGDQPQHF

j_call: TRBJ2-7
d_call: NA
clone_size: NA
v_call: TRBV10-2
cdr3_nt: TGCGCCAGCAGTGAAGGACAGCACTACTCCTACGAGCAGTACTTC
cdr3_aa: CASSEGQHYSYEQYF

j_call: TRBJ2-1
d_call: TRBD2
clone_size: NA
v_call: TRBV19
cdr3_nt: TGTGCCAGTAGTACCGCTAGCGGGGTGTACAATGAGCAGTTCTTC
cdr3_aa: CASSTASGVYNEQFF

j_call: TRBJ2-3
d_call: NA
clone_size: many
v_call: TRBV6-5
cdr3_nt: TGTGCCAGCGGATACAGGGGCACAGATACGCAGTATTTT
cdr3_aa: CASGYRGTDTQYF

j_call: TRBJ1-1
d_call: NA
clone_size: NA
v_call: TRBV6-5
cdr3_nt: TGTGCCAGCAGTTACTTGGGGGAAGGCACTGAAGCTTTCTTT
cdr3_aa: CASSYLGEGTEAFF

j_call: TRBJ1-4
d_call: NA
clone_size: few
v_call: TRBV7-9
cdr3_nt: TGTGCCAGCAGCCCCCATCTATCGCGCGGGAATAATGAAAAACTGTTTTTT
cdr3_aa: CASSPHLSRGNNEKLFF

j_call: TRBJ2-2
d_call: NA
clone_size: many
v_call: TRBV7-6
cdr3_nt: TGTGCCAGCAGCTTAGCCTCCCACACCGGGGAGCTGTTTTTT
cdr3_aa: CASSLASHTGELFF

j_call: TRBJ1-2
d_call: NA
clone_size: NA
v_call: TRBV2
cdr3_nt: TGTGCCAGCAGTAGATTTGTGGCAGACTTCTATGGCTACACCTTC
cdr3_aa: CASSRFVADFYGYTF

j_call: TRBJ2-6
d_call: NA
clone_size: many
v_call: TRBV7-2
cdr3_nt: TGTGCCAGCAGCTTAGGTCTTGGGGCCAACGTCCTGACTTTC
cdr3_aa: CASSLGLGANVLTF

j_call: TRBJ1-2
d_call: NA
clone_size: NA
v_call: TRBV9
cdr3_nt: TGTGCCAGCAGCGTACGACCCCCGGGCCCGACTGAATTCTATGGCTACACCTTC
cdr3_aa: CASSVRPPGPTEFYGYTF

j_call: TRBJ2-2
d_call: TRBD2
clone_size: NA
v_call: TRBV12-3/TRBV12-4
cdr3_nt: TGTGCCAACAGAAGCGGGGACACCGGGGAGCTGTTTTTT
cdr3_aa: CANRSGDTGELFF

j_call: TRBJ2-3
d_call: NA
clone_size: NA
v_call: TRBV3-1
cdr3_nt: TGTGCCAGCACCCTGGGGGTCGGGGGTACCACAGATACGCAGTATTTT
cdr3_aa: CASTLGVGGTTDTQYF

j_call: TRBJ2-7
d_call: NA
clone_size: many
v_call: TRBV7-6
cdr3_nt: TGTGCCAGCAGCGTTACGGAGGGCTACGAGCAGTACTTC
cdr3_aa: CASSVTEGYEQYF

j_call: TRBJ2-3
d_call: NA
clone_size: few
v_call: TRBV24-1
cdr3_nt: TGTGCCACCAGTGATCAAAAGACGGCAGATACGCAGTATTTT
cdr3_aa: CATSDQKTADTQYF

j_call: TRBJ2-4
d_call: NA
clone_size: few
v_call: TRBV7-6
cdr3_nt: TGTGCCAGCAGCTTAGCGGGGGGTCTGGCCAAAAACATTCAGTACTTC
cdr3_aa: CASSLAGGLAKNIQYF

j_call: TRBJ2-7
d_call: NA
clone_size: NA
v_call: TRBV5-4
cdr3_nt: TGTGCCAGCAGCCAGGGGACATCGAATTCCTACGAGCAGTACTTC
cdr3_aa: CASSQGTSNSYEQYF

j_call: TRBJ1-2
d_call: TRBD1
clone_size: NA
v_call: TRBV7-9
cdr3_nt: TGTGCCAGCAGCCTCTTGGACAGGACGACGGGCTACACCTTC
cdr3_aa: CASSLLDRTTGYTF

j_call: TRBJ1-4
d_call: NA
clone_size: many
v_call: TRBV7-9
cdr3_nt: TGTGCCAGCATCCTCTTGGCCAGGGGAGCAACTAATGAAAAACTGTTTTTT
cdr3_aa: CASILLARGATNEKLFF

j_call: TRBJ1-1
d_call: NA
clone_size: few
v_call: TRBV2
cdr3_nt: TGTGCCAGCAGTGACATGTTAAACACTGAAGCTTTCTTT
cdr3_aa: CASSDMLNTEAFF

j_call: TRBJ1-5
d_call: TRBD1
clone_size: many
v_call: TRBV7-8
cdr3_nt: TGTGCCAGCAGCCCCAGCGGGGACAGGGGGCTGTGGAAGCCCCAGCATTTT
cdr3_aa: CASSPSGDRGLWKPQHF

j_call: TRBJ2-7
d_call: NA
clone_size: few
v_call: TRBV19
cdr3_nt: TGTGCCAGTAGTATAGATCGGGTAGGATCCTACGAGCAGTACTTC
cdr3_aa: CASSIDRVGSYEQYF

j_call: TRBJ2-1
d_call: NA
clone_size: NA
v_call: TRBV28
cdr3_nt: TGTGCCAGCAGTGAGCAAACAGGAATCAATGAGCAGTTCTTC
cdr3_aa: CASSEQTGINEQFF

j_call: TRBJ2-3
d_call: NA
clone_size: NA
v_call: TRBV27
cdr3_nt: NA
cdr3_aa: CASILGLDIDTQYF

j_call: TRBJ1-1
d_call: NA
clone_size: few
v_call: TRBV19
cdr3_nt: TGTGCCAGTAGTATCTGGGGCTCTGAAGCTTTCTTT
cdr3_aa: CASSIWGSEAFF

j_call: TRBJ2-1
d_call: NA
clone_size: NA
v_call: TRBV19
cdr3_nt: TGTGCCAGTAGTATAGACCATATTTACAATGAGCAGTTCTTC
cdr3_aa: CASSIDHIYNEQFF

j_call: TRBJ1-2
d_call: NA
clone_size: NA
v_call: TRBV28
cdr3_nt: TGTGCCAGCAGTCTGACACGTCAGTTTGGCTACACCTTC
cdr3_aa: CASSLTRQFGYTF

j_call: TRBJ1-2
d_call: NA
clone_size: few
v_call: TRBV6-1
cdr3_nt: TGTGCCAGCAGTCCCGAAGGGTCAGGTGTGTTGAGTGGCTACACCTTC
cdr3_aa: CASSPEGSGVLSGYTF

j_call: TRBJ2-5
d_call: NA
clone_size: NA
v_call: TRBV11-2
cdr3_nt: TGTGCCAGCAGCTTAGGAACCAGGGGTCGAGAGACCCAGTACTTC
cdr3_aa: CASSLGTRGRETQYF

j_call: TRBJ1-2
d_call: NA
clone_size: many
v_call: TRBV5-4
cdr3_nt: TGTGCCAGCAGCTTGGGAGGGCGCAATGGCTACACCTTC
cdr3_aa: CASSLGGRNGYTF

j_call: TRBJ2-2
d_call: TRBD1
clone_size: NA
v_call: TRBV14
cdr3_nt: TGTGCCAGCAGCCAACTCCAGGGGGCCACCGGGGAGCTGTTTTTT
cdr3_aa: CASSQLQGATGELFF

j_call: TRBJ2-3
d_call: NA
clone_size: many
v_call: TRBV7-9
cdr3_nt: TGTGCCAGCAGCTTATATAACATCCCGAAGTACACAGATACGCAGTATTTT
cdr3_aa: CASSLYNIPKYTDTQYF

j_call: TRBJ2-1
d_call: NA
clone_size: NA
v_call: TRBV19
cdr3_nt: TGTGCCAGTAGTATAGACGGCGGATACAATGAGCAGTTCTTC
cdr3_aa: CASSIDGGYNEQFF

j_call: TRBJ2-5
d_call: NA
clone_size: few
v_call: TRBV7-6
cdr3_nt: TGTTCCTACGAAGGGAACGAGACCCAGTACTTC
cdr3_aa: CSYEGNETQYF

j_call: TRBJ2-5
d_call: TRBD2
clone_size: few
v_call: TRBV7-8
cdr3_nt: TGTGCCAGCAGCTTAAAATTTGCGGGGGGGCGGGAGACCCAGTACTTC
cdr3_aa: CASSLKFAGGRETQYF

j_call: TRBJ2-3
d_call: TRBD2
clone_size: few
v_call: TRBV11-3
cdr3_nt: TGTGCCAGCTCGGGGGGGCCGGTGGATACGCAGTATTTT
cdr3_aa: CASSGGPVDTQYF

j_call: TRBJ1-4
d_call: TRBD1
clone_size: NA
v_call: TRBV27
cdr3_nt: TGTGCCACCAGGGGGCGGGCTGAAAAACTGTTTTTT
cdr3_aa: CATRGRAEKLFF

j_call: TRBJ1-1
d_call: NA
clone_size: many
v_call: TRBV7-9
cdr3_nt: TGTGCCACTCCGACTTCCCTACAGGGTCCTGAAGCTTTCTTT
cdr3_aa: CATPTSLQGPEAFF

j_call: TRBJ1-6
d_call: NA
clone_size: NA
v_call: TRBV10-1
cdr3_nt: TGCGCCAGCAGTGAGACAGATCCTTATAATTCACCCCTCCACTTT
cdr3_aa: CASSETDPYNSPLHF

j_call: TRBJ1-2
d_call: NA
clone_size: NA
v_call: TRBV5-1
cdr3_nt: TGCGCCAGCAGCCCCTCGGGAGGGAGTCACGGCTACACCTTC
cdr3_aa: CASSPSGGSHGYTF